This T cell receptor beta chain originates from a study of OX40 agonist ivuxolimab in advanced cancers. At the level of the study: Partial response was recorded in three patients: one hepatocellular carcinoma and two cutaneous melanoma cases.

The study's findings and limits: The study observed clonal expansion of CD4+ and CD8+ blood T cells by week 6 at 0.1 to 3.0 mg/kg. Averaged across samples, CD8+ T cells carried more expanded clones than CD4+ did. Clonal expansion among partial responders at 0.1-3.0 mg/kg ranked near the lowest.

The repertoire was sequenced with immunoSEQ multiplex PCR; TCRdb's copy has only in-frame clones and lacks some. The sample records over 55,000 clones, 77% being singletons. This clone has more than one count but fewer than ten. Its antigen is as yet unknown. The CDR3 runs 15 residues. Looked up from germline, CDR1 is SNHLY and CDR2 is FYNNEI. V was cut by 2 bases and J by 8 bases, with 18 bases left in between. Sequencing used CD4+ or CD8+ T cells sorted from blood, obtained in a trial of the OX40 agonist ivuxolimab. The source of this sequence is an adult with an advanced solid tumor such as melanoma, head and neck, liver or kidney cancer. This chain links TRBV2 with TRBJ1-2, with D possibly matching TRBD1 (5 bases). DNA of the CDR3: TGTGCCAGCAGTGAAAGGAGACAGTCCCCTGGGGGCTACACCTTC. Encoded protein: CASSERRQSPGGYTF.